These 3 T cell receptor beta chains were sequenced from one sample in a study of blood T cell repertoires in COVID-19. Libraries were prepared by immunoSEQ multiplex PCR; TCRdb keeps only in-frame clonotypes and omits some of them. The top ten hold 3.5% to 5% of the sample, which has some 20,000 clones, about 90% seen once. What was sequenced was peripheral blood. The receptors shown here come from a human donor in a cohort sampled during active COVID-19.

V is TRBV3-1 (or the pseudogene TRBV3-2) and J is TRBJ1-1; D gene ambiguous. Trimming left V 5 bases short and J 0 bases short, with 7 bases between. CDR1 and CDR2 from the germline V gene are LGHDT and YNNKEL (reference sequence). The CDR3 contains 13 residues. Here the CDR3 reads CASSGGLNTEAFF. The CDR3 coding sequence is TGTGCCAGCAGCGGCGGGCTGAACACTGAAGCTTTCTTT.

The CDR3 DNA is TGTGCCAGCAGCTTAGCGTATAGTCGACAGTTCTCTGGAAACACCATATATTTT. Its translation: CASSLAYSRQFSGNTIYF. The V gene is TRBV7-2, the J gene TRBJ1-3; weak D call: TRBD1 (5 bases). V was pared by 0 bases and J by 0 bases, with 15 bases between. The CDR3 totals 18 residues. CDR1 and CDR2 (germline): SGHTA, FQGNSA.

The chain couples TRBV10-1 to TRBJ2-3; 8 bases line up with TRBD2. In germline, CDR1 is WNHNN, CDR2 SYGVQD (reference sequence). CDR3 length: 15 amino acids. V lost 6 bases to trimming and J lost 2 bases; unmatched junction nucleotides: 7. The CDR3 sequence is CASRPTSGATDTQYF. The DNA of the CDR3 is TGCGCCAGCAGACCTACTAGCGGAGCCACAGATACGCAGTATTTT.